A single sample is the source of the 31 T cell receptor beta chains below, sequenced in a study of cytomegalovirus exposure and HLA in healthy donors. PCR used 60 Vbeta primers and 13 Jbeta primers. Repertoires were generated with immunoSEQ multiplex PCR, while TCRdb's copy carries only in-frame clones and drops some. The sample lists approximately 150,000 clones, 65% to 75% occurring once. Material: PBMCs. These receptors were collected from a human donor in good health.

This clone was observed a few times. The CDR3 spells CASSETGGLETQYF. CDR3 nucleotide sequence: TGTGCCAGCAGCGAGACAGGGGGCCTCGAGACCCAGTACTTC. The J gene is TRBJ2-5, the V gene TRBV11-3; 10 bases are a match to TRBD1. This CDR3 region has 14 residues. CDR1 SGHNT and CDR2 YENEEA come from the germline V gene. V dropped 5 bases and J dropped 5; count of bases not matched to a gene: 5. The complete variable domain, with remaining parts taken from reference TRBV11-3 and TRBJ2-5, reads EAGVVQSPRYKIIEKKQPVAFWCNPISGHNTLYWYLQNLGQGPELLIRYENEEAVDDSQLPKDRFSAERLKGVDSTLKIQPAELGDSAVYLCASSETGGLETQYFGPGTRLLVL.

The V and J genes are TRBV12-5 and TRBJ2-4, with 7 bases aligning to TRBD1. The CDR3 consists of 13 residues. The trim removed 1 base at V and 16 bases at J, leaving 10 bases unmatched. From germline, CDR1 is LGHNT and CDR2 FRNRAP. Here the CDR3 reads CASGLGLQGPGYF. The CDR3 DNA is TGTGCTAGTGGTTTGGGCCTACAGGGGCCGGGATACTTC.

This chain joins TRBV2 and TRBJ1-3, with TRBD1 as a possible D gene (6 bases). CDR3 length equals 14 residues. In germline, CDR1 is SNHLY, CDR2 FYNNEI. V lost 2 bases and J lost 4, with 9 bases in between. The CDR3 DNA reads TGTGCCAGCAGTGAACCAGGGGCAGGAAACACCATATATTTT. Its protein is CASSEPGAGNTIYF.

This chain connects TRBV19 to TRBJ1-5; a weak D match, TRBD1 (5 bases). Germline CDR1 and CDR2: LNHDA and SQIVND (reference sequence). CDR3 length: 15 residues. The ends were cut back, 2 bases at V and 1 base at J, with 9 bases in the middle. CDR3 DNA sequence: TGTGCCAGTAGTATATCGGACATGAGCAATCAGCCCCAGCATTTT. Its translation is CASSISDMSNQPQHF.

This clone was observed a single time. This chain joins TRBV23-1 and TRBJ1-1; TRBD1 agrees at 7 bases. TRBV23-1 is placed among ORFs of uncertain function. This CDR3 comprises 14 residues. Unmatched junction bases numbered 6, after V lost 6 bases and J lost 2 bases. CDR3 sequence (DNA): TGCGCCAGCAGCGACAGGGACCGAAACACTGAAGCTTTCTTT. This sequence encodes CASSDRDRNTEAFF.

This clone was seen just once. The chain joins TRBV5-1 to TRBJ1-2; 9 nucleotides align to TRBD1. Losses at the gene ends were 4 bases for V and 4 bases for J; bases not matched to a gene: 5. Germline loops: CDR1 SGHRS, CDR2 YFSETQ. The CDR3 is 14 residues long. The CDR3 is CASSTGTGTYGYTF. The CDR3 DNA sequence: TGCGCCAGCAGCACCGGGACAGGGACCTATGGCTACACCTTC.

The V call is TRBV7-9, the J call TRBJ2-2; D not resolved. CDR1 SEHNR and CDR2 FQNEAQ come from the germline V gene (reference sequence). V was pared by 1 base and J by 0 bases, with 3 bases between. This CDR3 has 14 residues. The CDR3 region is CASSLVTNTGELFF. CDR3 sequence (DNA): TGTGCCAGCAGCTTAGTCACGAACACCGGGGAGCTGTTTTTT.

The J gene is TRBJ1-1, the V gene TRBV7-3; tentatively, D is TRBD1 (5 bases). The germline CDR1 and CDR2 sequences are SGHTA and FQGTGA. This CDR3 has 15 residues. V lost 2 bases, J lost 1 base, and 11 bases lay in between. CDR3 in amino acids: CASSLGLQANTEAFF. CDR3 bases: TGTGCCAGCAGCTTAGGGCTACAGGCGAACACTGAAGCTTTCTTT.

This rearrangement joins TRBV5-1 to TRBJ1-6, with TRBD1 matching over 7 bases. The CDR3 is made up of 14 amino acids. Germline-derived CDR1 and CDR2 are SGHRS and YFSETQ. J gave up 7 bases and V 3 bases, and 4 bases lay outside the gene matches. CDR3 DNA: TGCGCCAGCAGCTCGGAGGGACAGAATTCACCCCTCCACTTT. It translates to CASSSEGQNSPLHF. Together with reference TRBV5-1 and TRBJ1-6, the CDR3 gives the full variable domain: KAGVTQTPRYLIKTRGQQVTLSCSPISGHRSVSWYQQTPGQGLQFLFEYFSETQRNKGNFPGRFSGRQFSNSRSEMNVSTLELGDSALYLCASSSEGQNSPLHFGNGTRLTVT.

V usage is TRBV6-5 and J usage is TRBJ2-7, with D perhaps TRBD1 (5 bases). V was trimmed by 5 bases and J by 0 bases, leaving 5 bases between them. The CDR3 length is 12 residues. Germline V lookup: CDR1 MNHEY, CDR2 SVGAGI. The CDR3 DNA reads TGTGCCAGCAGTAGGGGCTCCTACGAGCAGTACTTC. Translating it yields CASSRGSYEQYF.

The V gene is TRBV2, the J gene TRBJ1-2, with 11 nucleotides matching TRBD1. The CDR3 length is 14 residues. V trimming: 5 bases; J trimming: 7 bases; junction bases outside the gene matches: 6. The germline gives CDR1 SNHLY, CDR2 FYNNEI. CDR3 sequence reads: CASSPGQGGCGYTF. The CDR3 nucleotides read TGTGCCAGCAGTCCGGGACAGGGGGGGTGTGGCTACACCTTC. The entire variable domain, with the rest obtained from reference TRBV2 and TRBJ1-2, is as follows: EPEVTQTPSHQVTQMGQEVILRCVPISNHLYFYWYRQILGQKVEFLVSFYNNEISEKSEIFDDQFSVERPDGSNFTLKIRSTKLEDSAMYFCASSPGQGGCGYTFGSGTRLTVV.

V and J are TRBV5-1 and TRBJ1-1, with 11 bases that match TRBD1. The CDR3 runs 14 residues. The V gene's germline CDR1 is SGHRS and CDR2 YFSETQ. With V trimmed by 2 bases and J by 7 bases, 4 bases remained unmatched. CDR3 sequence reads: CASSLRGTGGEAFF. The CDR3 DNA follows: TGCGCCAGCAGCTTAAGGGGGACAGGGGGTGAAGCTTTCTTT.

In its sample, this clone was seen many times. The rearrangement links TRBV11-2 to TRBJ2-7, with unresolved D. The ends were cut back, 0 bases at V and 2 bases at J, with 11 bases in the middle. Germline V gene sequence: CDR1 SGHAT, CDR2 FQNNGV. This CDR3 is built from 15 residues. CDR3 bases: TGTGCCAGCAGCTTAGATTCTCGGCAGGCCTACGAGCAGTACTTC. It encodes CASSLDSRQAYEQYF.

This clone was counted only a few times. The DNA of the CDR3 is TGTGCCAGCAGTTACTCTGGCAGGGCCAATGAAGCTTTCTTT. Translated, it gives CASSYSGRANEAFF. The genes are TRBV6-5 and TRBJ1-1, with a tentative D call TRBD1 (5 bases). Trimming pared 0 bases from V and 7 bases from J, leaving 12 bases between. Germline loops: CDR1 MNHEY, CDR2 SVGAGI. The CDR3 is 14 amino acids.

The chain links TRBV9 to TRBJ1-4; TRBD1 is a possible D gene (5 bases). Trimming removed 4 bases at V and 5 bases at J, with 18 bases between. The V gene's germline CDR1 is SGDLS and CDR2 YYNGEE. There are 16 residues in the CDR3. The CDR3 here is CASSPYAAGSNEKLFF. The DNA of the CDR3 is TGTGCCAGCAGCCCGTATGCGGCAGGGTCGAATGAAAAACTGTTTTTT.

This clone was recorded once. This chain connects TRBV6-1 to TRBJ2-6, with D hard to call. Germline V gene lookup returns CDR1 MNHNS and CDR2 SASEGT. The V end was cut by 2 bases, the J end by 4 bases, with 18 bases between. The CDR3 consists of 18 residues. DNA of the CDR3: TGTGCCAGCAGTGAATTCTCAGGAAGCCTCTCCGGGGCCAACGTCCTGACTTTC. It translates to CASSEFSGSLSGANVLTF.

The chain uses TRBV7-9 and TRBJ2-6, with D possibly matching TRBD1 (6 bases). V was pared by 3 bases and J by 2 bases, with 8 bases between. The CDR3 contains 15 residues. From germline, CDR1 is SEHNR and CDR2 FQNEAQ (reference sequence). The CDR3 nucleotides read TGTGCCAGCAGCTTCGACAGGACTGGGGCCAACGTCCTGACTTTC. It codes for CASSFDRTGANVLTF.

This clone has only a few counts. The V gene is TRBV5-6, the J gene TRBJ2-3, with 7 bases aligning to TRBD2. The J segment lost 0 bases and the V segment lost 4 bases, leaving 11 bases of the junction unmatched. The CDR3 is 17 amino acids. CDR1 is SGHDT, CDR2 YYEEEE, per germline. The CDR3 is CASSRGAGRTSTDTQYF. CDR3 DNA sequence: TGTGCCAGCAGCCGGGGAGCGGGGAGAACTAGCACAGATACGCAGTATTTT.

The V gene is TRBV7-2, the J gene TRBJ1-2; D is uncertain. The V gene's germline CDR1 is SGHTA and CDR2 FQGNSA. V was cut by 3 bases and J by 3 bases, with 11 bases left in between. The CDR3 contains 14 residues. The CDR3 DNA follows: TGTGCCAGCAGCTTGGGCGGGGTCGACTATGGCTACACCTTC. Amino acids: CASSLGGVDYGYTF.

V and J are TRBV29-1 and TRBJ2-2, with D perhaps TRBD2 (7 bases). The CDR3 is 15 amino acids. Germline CDR1 reads SQVTM; CDR2 reads ANQGSEA. Between the trimmed V and J ends, which lost 0 bases and 6 bases, there was a span of 14 bases. CDR3 sequence reads: CSVEEEGGGPGELFF. CDR3 nucleotide sequence: TGCAGCGTTGAAGAAGAGGGGGGGGGCCCCGGGGAGCTGTTTTTT.

The V and J genes are TRBV27 and TRBJ2-2; 9 bases are a match to TRBD2. CDR1 is MNHEY, CDR2 SMNVEV, per germline (reference sequence). J lost 6 bases, V lost 2 bases, and 1 base had no gene match. The CDR3 consists of 14 residues. The CDR3 DNA follows: TGTGCCAGCAGTTTAGCGGGGGGGCCCGGGGAGCTGTTTTTT. Translated, it gives CASSLAGGPGELFF.

V usage is TRBV6-5 and J usage is TRBJ1-2; D ambiguous. The CDR3 runs to 15 residues. Germline CDR1 reads MNHEY; CDR2 reads SVGAGI. Trimming took 0 bases from V and 0 from J, leaving 8 bases between them. The DNA for the CDR3 is TGTGCCAGCAGTTACTCTAGTTGGTCTAACTATGGCTACACCTTC. It is translated as CASSYSSWSNYGYTF.

CDR3 nucleotides: TGTGCCAGCAGCTTAGTCTCCGGGGACAGGGTCTGGTACTTC. This gives the protein CASSLVSGDRVWYF. This rearrangement joins TRBV5-6 to TRBJ2-5, with 9 bases fitting TRBD1. The V segment lost 2 bases and the J segment 13 bases; nucleotides outside the gene matches: 12. There are 14 residues in the CDR3. Germline CDR1 reads SGHDT; CDR2 reads YYEEEE.

The chain links TRBV6-1 to TRBJ2-7; possible D gene TRBD2, 5 bases. The ends were cut back, 5 bases at V and 6 bases at J, with 11 bases in the middle. This CDR3 has 12 residues. The germline V gene has CDR1 MNHNS and CDR2 SASEGT. CDR3 sequence (DNA): TGTGCCAGCAGTCCTACGCGGGTCGAGCAGTACTTC. Translation gives CASSPTRVEQYF.

In regard to this clone: Without the conserved terminal phenylalanine or tryptophan, this CDR3 likely stems from a read error. This chain links TRBV5-1 with TRBJ1-2; 9 bases match TRBD1. The CDR3 loop spans 15 amino acids. V lost 4 bases, J lost 1 base, and 5 bases stayed unmatched. Per the germline V gene, CDR1 is SGHRS and CDR2 is YFSETQ. CDR3 nucleotide sequence: TGCGCCAGCAGCCCTCGGACAGGGGATAACTATGGCTACACCCTC. Translated: CASSPRTGDNYGYTL.

The chain links TRBV29-1 to TRBJ1-2; unclear D gene. This CDR3 is built from 12 residues. The germline gives CDR1 SQVTM, CDR2 ANQGSEA. Between the trimmed V and J ends, which lost 3 bases and 7 bases, there was a span of 12 bases. The chain's CDR3 is CSVDQASSGYTF. The CDR3 DNA reads TGCAGCGTTGACCAGGCGTCGAGTGGCTACACCTTC.

Here the CDR3 DNA reads TGTGCCAGCAGATGGCAGGGGCGGTCACCCCTCCACTTT. Its protein product is CASRWQGRSPLHF. The V call is TRBV27, the J call TRBJ1-6, with D possibly matching TRBD1 (6 bases). Germline assignment: CDR1 MNHEY and CDR2 SMNVEV (reference sequence). The CDR3 has 13 amino acids. Trimming shortened V by 6 bases and J by 10 bases, and 13 bases separated the two germline ends.

This clone turned up a few times. V is TRBV19 and J is TRBJ2-2; D is unclear. The CDR3 is made up of 14 amino acids. Germline CDR1 and CDR2: LNHDA and SQIVND (reference sequence). Trimming stripped 7 bases from V and 0 bases from J, with 9 bases between. This chain's CDR3 is CASNRYSNTGELFF. CDR3 in DNA: TGTGCCAGTAATCGGTATTCGAACACCGGGGAGCTGTTTTTT.

This clone was seen only a few times. This sequence joins TRBV9 and TRBJ2-1; 7 nucleotides agree with TRBD1. Per the germline V gene, CDR1 is SGDLS and CDR2 is YYNGEE. The CDR3 runs 16 residues. The junction had 13 bases not matched to a gene; V was cut back by 4 bases and J by 6 bases. The chain's CDR3 is CASSPGQPRGINEQFF. DNA for the CDR3: TGTGCCAGCAGCCCGGGACAGCCGAGGGGTATCAATGAGCAGTTCTTC.

This chain joins TRBV6-6 and TRBJ1-5; D is ambiguous. Trimming pared 6 bases from V and 0 bases from J, leaving 15 bases between. CDR3 size: 16 residues. Germline loops: CDR1 MNHNY, CDR2 SVGAGI (reference sequence). DNA for the CDR3: TGTGCCAGCAGCAGCCGCTCGAGGAATAGCAATCAGCCCCAGCATTTT. Translation: CASSSRSRNSNQPQHF.

CDR3 sequence reads: CASSLARQATGELFF. CDR3 bases: TGTGCCAGCAGCTTAGCGAGACAGGCTACCGGGGAGCTGTTTTTT. This rearrangement joins TRBV7-9 to TRBJ2-2; D is perhaps TRBD1 (6 bases). The germline V and J ends were trimmed by 0 bases and 5 bases, with 10 bases remaining between them. This CDR3 contains 15 residues. Germline values: CDR1 SEHNR, CDR2 FQNEAQ (reference sequence).